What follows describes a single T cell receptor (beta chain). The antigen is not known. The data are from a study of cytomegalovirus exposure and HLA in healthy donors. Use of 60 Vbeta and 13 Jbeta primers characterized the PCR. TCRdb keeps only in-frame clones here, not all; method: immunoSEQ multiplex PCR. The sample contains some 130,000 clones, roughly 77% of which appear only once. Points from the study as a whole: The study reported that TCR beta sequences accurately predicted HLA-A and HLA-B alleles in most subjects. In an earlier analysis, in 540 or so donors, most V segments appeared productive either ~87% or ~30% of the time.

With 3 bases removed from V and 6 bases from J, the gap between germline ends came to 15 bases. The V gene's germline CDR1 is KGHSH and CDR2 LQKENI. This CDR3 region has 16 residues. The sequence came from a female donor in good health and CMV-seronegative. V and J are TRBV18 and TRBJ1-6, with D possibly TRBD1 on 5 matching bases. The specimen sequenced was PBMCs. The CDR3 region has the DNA TGTGCCAGCTCACCGCCCACCCGACAGAGTAATTCACCCCTCCACTTT. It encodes CASSPPTRQSNSPLHF.